The 2 T cell receptor beta chains below all came from one sample that was sequenced in a study of cytomegalovirus exposure and HLA in healthy donors. Vbeta (60) and Jbeta (13) primers were used in the PCR. Generated by immunoSEQ multiplex PCR, the TCRdb table keeps only in-frame clones and is missing some. The sample shows 150,000 to 200,000 clones, around three quarters of them seen only once. Sequencing used PBMCs. These receptors were obtained from a man in his forties in good health and CMV-seronegative.

The J gene is TRBJ2-2, the V gene TRBV11-3; 10 positions agree with TRBD1. This CDR3 has 16 residues. Looked up from germline, CDR1 is SGHNT and CDR2 is YENEEA. V lost 4 bases, J lost 6 bases, and 8 bases stayed unmatched. CDR3: CASSSSGTGVPGELFF. The DNA of the CDR3 is TGTGCCAGCAGCTCATCCGGGACAGGGGTCCCCGGGGAGCTGTTTTTT.

The V and J genes are TRBV4-3 and TRBJ1-1; tentative D call: TRBD1 (5 bases). Germline CDR1 reads LGHNA; CDR2 reads YSLEER. This CDR3 has 16 amino acids. V was clipped by 1 base and J by 1 base, with 13 bases between them. The CDR3 nucleotides read TGCGCCAGCAGCCAAGGAGTGGACACTTCGAACACTGAAGCTTTCTTT. Its protein is CASSQGVDTSNTEAFF.